This T cell receptor beta chain comes out of a study of shared clonotypes between healthy human individuals. The study, taken as a whole, reports: Among non-shared clonotypes, generation probabilities were lower than among those shared by all four donors.

The CDR3 covers 15 residues. J gave up 1 base and V 4 bases, and 7 bases lay outside the gene matches. The germline V gene encodes CDR1 ENHRY and CDR2 SYGVKD. Of note for this clone: Its antigen is not identified.

Donors were Caucasian adults residing in Nashville, Tennessee, USA. The method was immunoSEQ multiplex PCR; TCRdb's version includes in-frame clones alone and lacks a portion of them. The table has some 2,100,000 clones, roughly 95% seen once. The J gene is TRBJ2-7, the V gene TRBV10-3; 7 bases are shared with TRBD2. This clonotype was sampled from a man aged 18 to 30 in good health. Sequenced: naive CD4+ T cells sorted from blood. This sample's subset: CD45RA+ positively selected. This CDR3 reads CAISVGSGGSYEQYF. As DNA, the CDR3 is TGTGCCATCAGTGTTGGATCGGGGGGTTCCTACGAGCAGTACTTC.